Following are 10 T cell receptor beta chains from one sample sequenced in a study of OX40 agonist ivuxolimab in advanced cancers. Produced via immunoSEQ multiplex PCR; TCRdb's table is partial and in-frame only. The sample has tens of thousands of clones, approximately 90% seen once. The sequencing used CD4+ or CD8+ T cells sorted from blood, collected in a trial of the OX40 agonist ivuxolimab. The receptors were gathered from an adult with an advanced solid tumor such as melanoma, head and neck, liver or kidney cancer.

This rearrangement joins TRBV18 to TRBJ2-5; TRBD1 matches 10 bases. The end of the DNA fits TRBJ2-7 better, so the J call may be wrong. The CDR3 has 15 residues. Germline CDR1 reads KGHSH; CDR2 reads LQKENI. CDR3 sequence: CASSPRDRGNYEQYF. The CDR3 DNA reads as TGTGCCAGCTCACCACGGGACAGGGGAAACTACGAGCAGTACTTC.

This clone has only one observation. V usage is TRBV14 and J usage is TRBJ2-7; D uncertain. The length of the CDR3 is 11 residues. Per the germline V gene, CDR1 is SGHDN and CDR2 is FVKESK. The V end was cut by 1 base, the J end by 4 bases, with 2 bases between. The CDR3 DNA reads as TGTGCCAGCAGCCAAGGGTACGAGCAGTACTTC. Its protein product is CASSQGYEQYF.

About this clone: The germline gene is not matched at one end of the junction; a read error may be the cause. This chain connects TRBV7-7 to TRBJ2-7, with a weak D call TRBD2 (6 bases). The CDR3 covers 14 residues. Germline values: CDR1 SSHAT, CDR2 FNYEAQ (reference sequence). CDR3 nucleotides: TGTGCTAGCAGCGAGGAGGGGTCATTGGAGGCGCAGTACTTC. Protein: CASSEEGSLEAQYF.

The chain uses TRBV7-3 and TRBJ2-1; 8 bases align to TRBD2. Trimming took 0 bases from V and 8 from J; bases not matched to a gene: 9. Germline V gene data show CDR1 as SGHTA and CDR2 as FQGTGA. The CDR3 contains 16 residues. CDR3 region: CASSLTRSSGVDEQFF. The DNA of the CDR3 is TGTGCCAGCAGCTTAACTCGGAGTAGCGGGGTTGATGAGCAGTTCTTC.

V gene TRBV28 combines with J gene TRBJ2-1; 9 bases are a match to TRBD2. V lost 2 bases to trimming and J lost 8 bases; unmatched junction nucleotides: 7. Germline V gene data show CDR1 as MDHEN and CDR2 as SYDVKM. This CDR3 has 15 amino acids. The DNA for the CDR3 is TGTGCCAGCAGTTTACTAGCGGGAAATCGACATGAGCAGTTCTTC. Translation: CASSLLAGNRHEQFF.

The chain is built from TRBV2 and TRBJ2-3, with 14 bases that match TRBD2. The germline V gene has CDR1 SNHLY and CDR2 FYNNEI. The CDR3 has 15 amino acids. Trimming at V came to 6 bases and at J to 1 base, leaving 0 bases not matched to a gene. The CDR3 protein is CASRGLAGGTDTQYF. The CDR3 nucleotides read TGTGCCAGCAGGGGACTAGCGGGAGGCACAGATACGCAGTATTTT.

About this clone: At one end the junction does not follow the germline gene, possibly because of a read error. The rearrangement joins TRBV7-2 to TRBJ2-2; TRBD2 matches at 7 bases. The length of the CDR3 is 15 residues. The V gene's germline CDR1 is SGHTA and CDR2 FQGNSA. The CDR3, as DNA: TGTGCCAGCAGCCTAGCGGACTTAAGCACCGGGGAGCTGTTTTTT. Its translation is CASSLADLSTGELFF.

The V gene is TRBV10-3, the J gene TRBJ2-1; 11 nucleotides match TRBD2. V trimming: 2 bases; J trimming: 4 bases; junction bases outside the gene matches: 4. CDR1 and CDR2 (germline): ENHRY, SYGVKD. There are 16 residues in the CDR3. CDR3 DNA: TGTGCCATCAGTGAGGTAGCGGGAGGGCTGTACAATGAGCAGTTCTTC. It encodes CAISEVAGGLYNEQFF.

The V gene is TRBV10-3, the J gene TRBJ2-2; the D gene is possibly TRBD1 (6 bases). Germline V gene lookup returns CDR1 ENHRY and CDR2 SYGVKD. This CDR3 has 15 residues. Trimming shortened V by 10 bases and J by 2 bases, and 17 bases separated the two germline ends. This chain's CDR3 is CATEPGHHNTGELFF. For the CDR3, the DNA is TGTGCCACCGAACCGGGACACCATAACACCGGGGAGCTGTTTTTT.

The CDR3 DNA is TGCGCCAGCAGCACAACAGGGGGGCCTATCACAGATACGCAGTATTTT. Encoded protein: CASSTTGGPITDTQYF. This sequence joins TRBV5-1 and TRBJ2-3; 8 bases map to TRBD1. The germline CDR1 and CDR2 sequences are SGHRS and YFSETQ. The CDR3 is 16 amino acids. J was trimmed by 2 bases and V by 4 bases; bases with no gene match: 9.